This T cell receptor (beta chain) was obtained from a study of T cells in Graves' hyperthyroidism and ophthalmopathy. Authors of the study amplified TCR beta CDR3 regions from RNA transcripts. First-round RT-PCR targeting the TCR CDR3 was performed with the HTBI primer set. TCRdb called the multiplex PCR reads again in MiXCR, with one record for every CDR3 protein. The profile shows under 350,000 distinct CDR3 sequences, 25% to 30% of them singletons. Trimming took 0 bases from V and 3 from J; bases not matched to a gene: 3. Germline values: CDR1 SGDLS, CDR2 YYNGEE. The CDR3 totals 16 residues. The chain recombines TRBV9 with TRBJ2-5; 12 positions match TRBD2. This receptor was taken from a man aged 35 to 55 with Graves' hyperthyroidism that later progressed to Graves' ophthalmopathy. Input material: blood. In nucleotides, the CDR3 is TGTGCCAGCAGCGTAGGTCCTAGCGGGAGGGAAGAGACCCAGTACTTC. It specifies CASSVGPSGREETQYF.